The rows below give T cell receptor beta chains drawn from one sample of a study of CD8 T cells in ankylosing spondylitis. TCRdb analysed the 5' RACE reads with MiXCR anew, one entry per CDR3 protein. The sample has around 32,000 distinct CDR3 sequences, more than 5.5% seen once; the top ten hold about 11%. Sequencing used blood, either unsorted or a sorted T cell fraction (not recorded which). Every receptor here comes from a male donor with ankylosing spondylitis or in good health (not recorded which). CDR3s leave out the opening cysteine and the closing phenylalanine or tryptophan. The order of the fields is J gene, V gene, CDR3 length, CDR3 protein.

>TRBJ2-3|TRBV25-1|12
ASSDCAVGDTQY
>TRBJ2-5|TRBV20-1|13
SAPVAGRYQEIQY
>TRBJ2-5|TRBV28|13
ASSLGQEFEETQY
>TRBJ2-3|TRBV29-1|12
SVADRASTDTQY
>TRBJ2-1|TRBV12-3/TRBV12-4|12
ASSPGTGAGEQF
>TRBJ2-7|TRBV3-1|13
ASSRGTSGTNEQY
>TRBJ2-4|TRBV18|13
ASSQTGGLKNIQY
>TRBJ2-7|TRBV18|9
ASSPSSEQY
>TRBJ2-5|TRBV24-1|12
ATSDSSPQETQY
>TRBJ2-2|TRBV12-3/TRBV12-4|11
ASSLAIDGELF
>TRBJ1-2|TRBV6-5|11
ASSLAGQKVYT
>TRBJ1-2|TRBV5-1|11
ASRQDRNYGYT
>TRBJ1-5|TRBV2|11
ASSEQGSQPQH
>TRBJ2-7|TRBV5-1|13
ASSLSGLADYEQY
>TRBJ2-3|TRBV6-1|13
ASSDGTVRTDTQY
>TRBJ2-5|TRBV2|16
TCSSARLAGASQETQY
>TRBJ1-2|TRBV12-3/TRBV12-4|11
ASSLTGDYGYT
>TRBJ2-7|TRBV6-1|12
ASSKPSGRHEQY
>TRBJ2-1|TRBV29-1|12
SVDGRDSYNEQF
>TRBJ2-3|TRBV10-1|11
ASKQGSTDTQY
>TRBJ2-4|TRBV7-9|11
ASSLPGGDIQY
>TRBJ2-3|TRBV6-5|13
ASSYRTSGTDTQY
>TRBJ2-6|TRBV5-1|21
ASSSTLSPPGLAAPSGANVLT
>TRBJ1-1|TRBV5-1|14
ASSSATGGSGTEAF
>TRBJ2-5|TRBV7-2|14
ASSSPGSVTQETQY
>TRBJ2-5|TRBV6-6|11
ASSQGAWETQY
>TRBJ1-1|TRBV28|13
ASTPPRGPSTEAF
>TRBJ2-7|TRBV15|14
ATSREEGLALYEQY
>TRBJ2-2|TRBV29-1|11
SVEVSGVGELF
>TRBJ2-1|TRBV24-1|12
ATSDPLAGNEQF
>TRBJ1-6|TRBV10-1|12
ASSDGSYNSPLH
>TRBJ2-1|TRBV5-1|11
ASSFKVTDEQF
>TRBJ2-1|TRBV3-1|15
ASSQGTAWSGYNEQF
>TRBJ2-7|TRBV9|13
ASSVGGIGSYEQY
>TRBJ2-5|TRBV5-1|13
ASSRIRGAGETQY
>TRBJ2-1|TRBV7-1|12
ASSSSAVYNEQF
>TRBJ2-3|TRBV20-1|16
SARDSAWDRDVTDTQY
>TRBJ2-1|TRBV5-1|13
ASSESGGSYNEQF
>TRBJ2-4|TRBV18|13
ASSPPFLGENIQY
>TRBJ2-2|TRBV9|11
ASGSLNTGELF
>TRBJ2-7|TRBV3-1|12
ASSQGTSGHEQY
>TRBJ2-3|TRBV5-1|13
ASSLGSGSIDTQY
>TRBJ1-5|TRBV19|13
ASSIDRGSNQPQH
>TRBJ2-7|TRBV20-1|15
CASKRGLGSPSYEQY
>TRBJ2-7|TRBV5-6|10
ASSLGRYEQY
>TRBJ2-2|TRBV2|14
ASSEEGAGDTGELF